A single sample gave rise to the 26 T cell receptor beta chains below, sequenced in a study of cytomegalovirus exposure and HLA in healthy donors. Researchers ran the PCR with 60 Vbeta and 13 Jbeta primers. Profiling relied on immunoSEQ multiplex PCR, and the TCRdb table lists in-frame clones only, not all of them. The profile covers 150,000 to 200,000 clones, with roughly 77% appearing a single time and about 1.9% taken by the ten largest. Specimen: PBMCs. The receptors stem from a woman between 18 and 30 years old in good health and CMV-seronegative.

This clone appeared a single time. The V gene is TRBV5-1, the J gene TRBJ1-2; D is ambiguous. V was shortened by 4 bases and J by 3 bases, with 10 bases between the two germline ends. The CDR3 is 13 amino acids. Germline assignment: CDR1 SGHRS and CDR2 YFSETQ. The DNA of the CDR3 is TGCGCCAGCAGCGCGACGGAGGACTATGGCTACACCTTC. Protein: CASSATEDYGYTF.

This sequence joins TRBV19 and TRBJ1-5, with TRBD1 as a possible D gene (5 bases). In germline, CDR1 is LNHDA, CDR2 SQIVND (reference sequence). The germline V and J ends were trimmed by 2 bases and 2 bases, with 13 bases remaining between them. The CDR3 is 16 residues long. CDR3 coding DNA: TGTGCCAGTAGTATATTGTTTGGGGGGGGCAATCAGCCCCAGCATTTT. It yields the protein CASSILFGGGNQPQHF.

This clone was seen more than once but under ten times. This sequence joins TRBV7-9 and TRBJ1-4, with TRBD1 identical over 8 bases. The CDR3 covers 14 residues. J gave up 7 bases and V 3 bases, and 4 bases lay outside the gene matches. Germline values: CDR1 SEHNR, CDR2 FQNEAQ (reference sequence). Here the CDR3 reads CASSFDRGIEKLFF. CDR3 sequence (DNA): TGTGCCAGCAGCTTTGACAGGGGAATTGAAAAACTGTTTTTT. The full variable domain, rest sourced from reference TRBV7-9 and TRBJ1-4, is DTGVSQNPRHKITKRGQNVTFRCDPISEHNRLYWYRQTLGQGPEFLTYFQNEAQLEKSRLLSDRFSAERPKGSFSTLEIQRTEQGDSAMYLCASSFDRGIEKLFFGSGTQLSVL.

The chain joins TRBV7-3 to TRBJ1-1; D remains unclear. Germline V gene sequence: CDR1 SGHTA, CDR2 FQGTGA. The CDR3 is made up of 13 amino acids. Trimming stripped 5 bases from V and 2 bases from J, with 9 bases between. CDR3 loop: CASSRHTNTEAFF. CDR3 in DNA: TGTGCCAGCAGCCGACACACCAACACTGAAGCTTTCTTT.

For the CDR3, the DNA is TGTGCCAGCAGTTTATCTACAGGGGGCAATCAGCCCCAGCATTTT. Protein product: CASSLSTGGNQPQHF. The chain is built from TRBV28 and TRBJ1-5; 7 bases are a match to TRBD1. V gave up 1 base and J gave up 2 bases; unmatched junction bases: 2. This CDR3 is 15 amino acids long. Germline V gene data show CDR1 as MDHEN and CDR2 as SYDVKM.

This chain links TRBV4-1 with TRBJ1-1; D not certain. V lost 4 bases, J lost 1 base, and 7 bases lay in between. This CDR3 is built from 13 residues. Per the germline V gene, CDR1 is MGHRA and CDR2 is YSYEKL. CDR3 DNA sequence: TGCGCCAGCAGCCGTACATGGAACACTGAAGCTTTCTTT. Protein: CASSRTWNTEAFF.

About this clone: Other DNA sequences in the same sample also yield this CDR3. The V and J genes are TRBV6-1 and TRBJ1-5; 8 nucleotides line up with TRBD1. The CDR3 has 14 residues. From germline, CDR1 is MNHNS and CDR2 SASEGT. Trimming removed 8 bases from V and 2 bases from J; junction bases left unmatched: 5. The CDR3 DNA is TGTGCCAGCTCTGGACAGGGTGGCAATCAGCCCCAGCATTTT. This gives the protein CASSGQGGNQPQHF.

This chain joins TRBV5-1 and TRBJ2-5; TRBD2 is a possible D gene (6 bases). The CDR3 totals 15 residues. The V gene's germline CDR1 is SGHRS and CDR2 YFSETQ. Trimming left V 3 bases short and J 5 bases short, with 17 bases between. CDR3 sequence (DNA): TGCGCCAGCAGCTCGGGAGCGCCGGGGTGGGAGACCCAGTACTTC. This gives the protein CASSSGAPGWETQYF.

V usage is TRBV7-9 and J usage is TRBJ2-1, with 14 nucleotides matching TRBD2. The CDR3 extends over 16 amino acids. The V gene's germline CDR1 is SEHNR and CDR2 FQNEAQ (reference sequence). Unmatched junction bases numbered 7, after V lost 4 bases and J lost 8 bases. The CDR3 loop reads CASSSRGTSGSHEQFF. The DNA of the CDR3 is TGTGCCAGCAGCTCCCGAGGGACTAGCGGGAGCCATGAGCAGTTCTTC.

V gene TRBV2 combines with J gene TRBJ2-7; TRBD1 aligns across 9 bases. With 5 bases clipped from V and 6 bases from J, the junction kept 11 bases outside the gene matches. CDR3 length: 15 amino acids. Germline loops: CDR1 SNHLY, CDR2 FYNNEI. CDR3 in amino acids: CASSKRGQGVSEQYF. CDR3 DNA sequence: TGTGCCAGCAGTAAAAGGGGACAGGGAGTTTCCGAGCAGTACTTC.

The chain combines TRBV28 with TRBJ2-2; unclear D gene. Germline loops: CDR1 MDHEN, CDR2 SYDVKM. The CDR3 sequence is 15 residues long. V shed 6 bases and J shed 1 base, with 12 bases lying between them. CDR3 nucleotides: TGTGCCAGCAGAACGGGTTCTGGGAACACCGGGGAGCTGTTTTTT. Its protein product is CASRTGSGNTGELFF.

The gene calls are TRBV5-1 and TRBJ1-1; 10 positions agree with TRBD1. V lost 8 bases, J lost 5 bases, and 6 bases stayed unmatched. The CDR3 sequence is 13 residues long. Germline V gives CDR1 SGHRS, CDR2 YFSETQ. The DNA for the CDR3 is TGCGCCAGTGGGCTGGACAGGGGGACTGAAGCTTTCTTT. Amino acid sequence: CASGLDRGTEAFF.

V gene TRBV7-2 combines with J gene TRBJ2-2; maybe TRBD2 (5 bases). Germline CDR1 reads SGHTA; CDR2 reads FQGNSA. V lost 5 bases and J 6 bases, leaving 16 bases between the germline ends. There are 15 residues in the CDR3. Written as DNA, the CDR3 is TGTGCCAGCAGCCGCCGCACTAGTATCCCCGGGGAGCTGTTTTTT. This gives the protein CASSRRTSIPGELFF.

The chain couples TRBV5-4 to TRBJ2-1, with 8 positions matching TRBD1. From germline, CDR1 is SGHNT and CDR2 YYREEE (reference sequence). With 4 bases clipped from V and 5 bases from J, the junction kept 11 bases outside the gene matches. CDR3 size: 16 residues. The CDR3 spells CASSAPQGARNNEQFF. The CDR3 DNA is TGTGCCAGCAGCGCTCCCCAGGGGGCTCGGAACAATGAGCAGTTCTTC.

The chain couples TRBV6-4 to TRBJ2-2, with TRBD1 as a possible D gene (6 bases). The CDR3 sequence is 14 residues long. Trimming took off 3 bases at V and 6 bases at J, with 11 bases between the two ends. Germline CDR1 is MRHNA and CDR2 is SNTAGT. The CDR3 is CASSEVRGSGELFF. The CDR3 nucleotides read TGTGCCAGCAGTGAGGTCAGGGGTTCCGGGGAGCTGTTTTTT.

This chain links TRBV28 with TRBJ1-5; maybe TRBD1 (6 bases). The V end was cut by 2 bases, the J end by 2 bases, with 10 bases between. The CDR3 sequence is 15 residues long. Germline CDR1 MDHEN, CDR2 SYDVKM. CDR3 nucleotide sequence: TGTGCCAGCAGTTTAACAGGGTTTCGCAATCAGCCCCAGCATTTT. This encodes CASSLTGFRNQPQHF. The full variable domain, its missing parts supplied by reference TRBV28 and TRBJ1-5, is DVKVTQSSRYLVKRTGEKVFLECVQDMDHENMFWYRQDPGLGLRLIYFSYDVKMKEKGDIPEGYSVSREKKERFSLILESASTNQTSMYLCASSLTGFRNQPQHFGDGTRLSIL.

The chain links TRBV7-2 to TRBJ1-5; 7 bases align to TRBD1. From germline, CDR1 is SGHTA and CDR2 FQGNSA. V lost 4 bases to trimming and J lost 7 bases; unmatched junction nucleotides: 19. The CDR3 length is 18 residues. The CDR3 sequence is CASSYRSVSAGGRQPQHF. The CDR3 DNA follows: TGTGCCAGCAGCTACAGATCCGTGTCCGCAGGGGGTAGGCAGCCCCAGCATTTT.

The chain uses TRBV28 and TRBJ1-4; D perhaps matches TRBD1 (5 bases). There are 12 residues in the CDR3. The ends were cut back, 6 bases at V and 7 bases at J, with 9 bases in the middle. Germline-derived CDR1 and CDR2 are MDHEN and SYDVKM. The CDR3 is CASRPQGEKLFF. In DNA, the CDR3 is TGTGCCAGCAGACCTCAGGGTGAAAAACTGTTTTTT.

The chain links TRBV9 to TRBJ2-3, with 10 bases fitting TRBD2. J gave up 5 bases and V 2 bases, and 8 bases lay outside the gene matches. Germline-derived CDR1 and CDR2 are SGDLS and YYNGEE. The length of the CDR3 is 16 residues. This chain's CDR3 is CASSVRSGRAGDTQYF. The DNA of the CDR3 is TGTGCCAGCAGCGTTCGAAGCGGGAGGGCCGGAGATACGCAGTATTTT.

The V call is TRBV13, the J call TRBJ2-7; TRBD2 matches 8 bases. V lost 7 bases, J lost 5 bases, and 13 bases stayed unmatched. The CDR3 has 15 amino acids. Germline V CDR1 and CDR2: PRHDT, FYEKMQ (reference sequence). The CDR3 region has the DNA TGTGCCAGCAACGCGGGGGGTACGGGCCCGGACGAGCAGTACTTC. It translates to CASNAGGTGPDEQYF.

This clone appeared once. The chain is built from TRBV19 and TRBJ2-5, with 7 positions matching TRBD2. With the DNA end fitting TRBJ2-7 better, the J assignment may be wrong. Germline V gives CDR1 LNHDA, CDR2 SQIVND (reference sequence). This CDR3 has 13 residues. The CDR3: CASSLAVSYEQYF. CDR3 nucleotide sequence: TGTGCCAGTAGTCTAGCGGTCTCCTACGAGCAGTACTTC.

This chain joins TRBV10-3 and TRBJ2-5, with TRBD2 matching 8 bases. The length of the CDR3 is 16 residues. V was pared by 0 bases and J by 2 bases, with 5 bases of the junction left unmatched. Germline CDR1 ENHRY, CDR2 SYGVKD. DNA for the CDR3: TGTGCCATCAGTGAGTCCGGGGGGGAGGATCAAGAGACCCAGTACTTC. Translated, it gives CAISESGGEDQETQYF.

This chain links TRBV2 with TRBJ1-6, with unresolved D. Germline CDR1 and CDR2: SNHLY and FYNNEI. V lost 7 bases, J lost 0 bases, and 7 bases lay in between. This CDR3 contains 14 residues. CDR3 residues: CASTGSSYNSPLHF. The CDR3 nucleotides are TGTGCCAGCACGGGGAGCTCCTATAATTCACCCCTCCACTTT.

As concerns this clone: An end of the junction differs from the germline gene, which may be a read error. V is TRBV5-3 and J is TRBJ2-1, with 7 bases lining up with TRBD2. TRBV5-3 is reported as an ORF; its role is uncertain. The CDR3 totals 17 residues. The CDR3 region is CARSLGVAGVSHNEQFF. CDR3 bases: TGTGCCAGAAGCTTGGGGGTGGCGGGAGTCTCCCACAATGAGCAGTTCTTC.

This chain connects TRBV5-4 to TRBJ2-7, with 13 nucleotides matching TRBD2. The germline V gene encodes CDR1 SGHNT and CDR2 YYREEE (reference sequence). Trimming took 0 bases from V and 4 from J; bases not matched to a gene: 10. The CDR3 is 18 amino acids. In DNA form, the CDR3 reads TGTGCCAGCAGCTTGGGGACTAGCGGGAGTGAAATGGCTTACGAGCAGTACTTC. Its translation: CASSLGTSGSEMAYEQYF.

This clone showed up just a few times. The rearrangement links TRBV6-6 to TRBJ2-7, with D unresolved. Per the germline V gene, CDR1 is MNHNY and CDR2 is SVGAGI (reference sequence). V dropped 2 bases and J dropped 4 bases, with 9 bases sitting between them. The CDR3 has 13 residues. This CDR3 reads CASSYNNKYEQYF. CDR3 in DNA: TGTGCCAGCAGTTACAATAACAAGTACGAGCAGTACTTC.